What follows describes a single T cell receptor (beta chain). TCR beta cDNA libraries had unique molecular identifiers. One entry per CDR3 protein results from TCRdb running MiXCR on the PCR reads. The repertoire holds 800,000 to 950,000 distinct CDR3 sequences, with approximately 53% as singletons. The data were obtained in a study of post-analysis software for immune sequencing data. This TCR derives from a girl aged 5 to 17 with multiple sclerosis. Input material: blood.

For the CDR3, the DNA is TGCGCCAGCAGCTTGGGCCCATACAGGGGAGGAGATCAGCCCCAGCATTTT. Translated, it gives CASSLGPYRGGDQPQHF. The chain carries TRBV5-1 and TRBJ1-5, with TRBD1 matching 7 bases. Germline CDR1 reads SGHRS; CDR2 reads YFSETQ. The J segment lost 5 bases and the V segment lost 0 bases, leaving 11 bases of the junction unmatched. The length of the CDR3 is 17 residues.